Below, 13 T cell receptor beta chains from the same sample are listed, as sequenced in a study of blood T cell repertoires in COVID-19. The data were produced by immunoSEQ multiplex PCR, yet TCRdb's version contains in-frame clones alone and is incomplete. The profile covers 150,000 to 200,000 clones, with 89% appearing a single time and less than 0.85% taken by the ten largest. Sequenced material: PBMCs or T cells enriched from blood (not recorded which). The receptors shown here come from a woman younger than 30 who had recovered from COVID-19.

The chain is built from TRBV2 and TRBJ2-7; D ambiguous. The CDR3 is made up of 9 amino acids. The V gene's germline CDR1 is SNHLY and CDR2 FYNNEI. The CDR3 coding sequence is TGTCCCTGGCCCTACGAGCAGTACTTC. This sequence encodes CPWPYEQYF.

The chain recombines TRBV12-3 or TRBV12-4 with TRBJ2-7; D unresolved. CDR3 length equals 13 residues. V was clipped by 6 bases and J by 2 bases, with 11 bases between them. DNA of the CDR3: TGTGCCAGCAGACACACATCGACCTACGAGCAGTACTTC. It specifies CASRHTSTYEQYF.

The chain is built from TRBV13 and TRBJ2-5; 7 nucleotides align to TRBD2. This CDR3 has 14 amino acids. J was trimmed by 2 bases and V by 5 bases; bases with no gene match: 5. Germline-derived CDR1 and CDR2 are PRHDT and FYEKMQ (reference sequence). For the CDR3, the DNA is TGTGCCAGCAGCACTCTAGCGGCTCAAGAGACCCAGTACTTC. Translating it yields CASSTLAAQETQYF.

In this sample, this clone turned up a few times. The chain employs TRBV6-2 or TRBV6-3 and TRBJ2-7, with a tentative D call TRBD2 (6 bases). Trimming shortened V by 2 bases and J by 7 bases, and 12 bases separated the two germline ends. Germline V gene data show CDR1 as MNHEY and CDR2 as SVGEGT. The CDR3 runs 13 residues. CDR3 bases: TGTGCCAGCAGTTACGGGGGAGGTGATGAGCAGTACTTC. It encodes CASSYGGGDEQYF.

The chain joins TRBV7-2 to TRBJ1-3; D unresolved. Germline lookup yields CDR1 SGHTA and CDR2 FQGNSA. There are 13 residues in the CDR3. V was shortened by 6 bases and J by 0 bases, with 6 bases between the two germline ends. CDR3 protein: CASRANSGNTIYF. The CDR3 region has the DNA TGTGCCAGCAGAGCAAACTCTGGAAACACCATATATTTT.

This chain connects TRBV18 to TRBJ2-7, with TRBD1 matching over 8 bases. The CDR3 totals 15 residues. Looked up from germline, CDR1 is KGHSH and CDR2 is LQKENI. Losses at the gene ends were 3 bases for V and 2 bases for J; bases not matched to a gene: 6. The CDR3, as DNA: TGTGCCAGCTCACCCGCCGGGACAGGAGCCTACGAGCAGTACTTC. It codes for CASSPAGTGAYEQYF.

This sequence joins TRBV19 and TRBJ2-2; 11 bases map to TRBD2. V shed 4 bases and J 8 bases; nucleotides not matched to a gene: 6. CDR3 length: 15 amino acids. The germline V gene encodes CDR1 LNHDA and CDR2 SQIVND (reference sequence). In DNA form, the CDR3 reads TGTGCCAGTAGTAGGGCTAGCGGGAGGTATGGGGAGCTGTTTTTT. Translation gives CASSRASGRYGELFF.

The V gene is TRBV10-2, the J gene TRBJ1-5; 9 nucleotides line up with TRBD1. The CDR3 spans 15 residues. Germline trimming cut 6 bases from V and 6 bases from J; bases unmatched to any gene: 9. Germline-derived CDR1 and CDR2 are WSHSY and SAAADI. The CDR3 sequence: CASSPGQGLGQPQHF. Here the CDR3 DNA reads TGCGCCAGCAGCCCGGGACAGGGTTTGGGTCAGCCCCAGCATTTT.

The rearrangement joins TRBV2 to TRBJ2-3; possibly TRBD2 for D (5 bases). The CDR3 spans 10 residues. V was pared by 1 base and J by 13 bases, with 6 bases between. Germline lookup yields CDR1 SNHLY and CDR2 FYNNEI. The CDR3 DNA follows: TGTGCCAGCAGTGAAGTCGGGGAGTATTTT. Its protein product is CASSEVGEYF.

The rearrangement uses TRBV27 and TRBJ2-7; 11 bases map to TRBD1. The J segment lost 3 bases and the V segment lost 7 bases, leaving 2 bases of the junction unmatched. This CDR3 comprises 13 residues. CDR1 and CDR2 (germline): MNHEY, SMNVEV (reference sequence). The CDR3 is CASKGTGGYEQYF. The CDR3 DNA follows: TGTGCCAGCAAAGGGACAGGGGGCTACGAGCAGTACTTC.

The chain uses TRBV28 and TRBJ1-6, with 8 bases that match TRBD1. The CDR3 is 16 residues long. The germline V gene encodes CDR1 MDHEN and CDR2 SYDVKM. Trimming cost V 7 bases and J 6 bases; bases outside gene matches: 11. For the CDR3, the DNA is TGTGCCAGCACCTCGGACAGGGCTGAGTTTAATTCACCCCTCCACTTT. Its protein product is CASTSDRAEFNSPLHF.

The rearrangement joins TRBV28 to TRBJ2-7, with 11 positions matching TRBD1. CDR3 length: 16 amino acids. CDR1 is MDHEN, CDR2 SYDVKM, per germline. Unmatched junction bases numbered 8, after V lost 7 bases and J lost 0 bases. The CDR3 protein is CASTGQGAGGSYEQYF. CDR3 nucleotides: TGTGCCAGCACCGGACAGGGGGCAGGGGGCTCCTACGAGCAGTACTTC.

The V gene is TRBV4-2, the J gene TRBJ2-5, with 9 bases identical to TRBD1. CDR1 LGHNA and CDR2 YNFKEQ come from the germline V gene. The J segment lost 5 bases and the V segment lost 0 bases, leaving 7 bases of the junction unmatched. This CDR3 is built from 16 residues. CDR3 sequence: CASSQELGTGLETQYF. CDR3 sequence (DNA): TGTGCCAGCAGCCAAGAGTTGGGGACAGGGTTGGAGACCCAGTACTTC.